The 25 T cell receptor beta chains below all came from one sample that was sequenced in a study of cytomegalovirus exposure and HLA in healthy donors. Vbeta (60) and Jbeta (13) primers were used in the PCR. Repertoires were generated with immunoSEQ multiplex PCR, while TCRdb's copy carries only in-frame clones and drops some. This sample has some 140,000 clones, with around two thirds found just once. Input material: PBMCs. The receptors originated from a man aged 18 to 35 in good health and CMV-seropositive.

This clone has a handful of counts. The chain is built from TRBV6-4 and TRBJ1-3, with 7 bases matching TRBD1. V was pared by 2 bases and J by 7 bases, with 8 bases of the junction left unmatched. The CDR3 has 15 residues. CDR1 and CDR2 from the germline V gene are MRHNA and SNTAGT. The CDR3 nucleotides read TGTGCCAGCAGTGACAGGGACAGAATAAACAACACCATATATTTT. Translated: CASSDRDRINNTIYF.

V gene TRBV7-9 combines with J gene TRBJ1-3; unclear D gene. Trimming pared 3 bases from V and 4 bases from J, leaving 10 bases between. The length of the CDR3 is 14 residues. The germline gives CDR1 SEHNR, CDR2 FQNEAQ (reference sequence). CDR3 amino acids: CASSFGEAGNTIYF. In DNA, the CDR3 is TGTGCCAGCAGCTTCGGGGAGGCGGGAAACACCATATATTTT.

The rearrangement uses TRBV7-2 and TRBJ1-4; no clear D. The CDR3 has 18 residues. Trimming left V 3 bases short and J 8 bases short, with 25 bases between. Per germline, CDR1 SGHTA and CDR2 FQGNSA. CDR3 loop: CASSFRPILSGGNEKLFF. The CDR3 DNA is TGTGCCAGCAGCTTTCGGCCGATACTCTCCGGCGGGAACGAAAAACTGTTTTTT.

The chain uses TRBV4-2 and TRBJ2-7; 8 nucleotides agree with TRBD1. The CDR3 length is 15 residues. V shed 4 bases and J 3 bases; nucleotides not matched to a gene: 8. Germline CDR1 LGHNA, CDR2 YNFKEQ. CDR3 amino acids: CASSPGTGMSYEQYF. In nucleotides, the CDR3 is TGTGCCAGCAGCCCCGGGACAGGCATGAGCTACGAGCAGTACTTC.

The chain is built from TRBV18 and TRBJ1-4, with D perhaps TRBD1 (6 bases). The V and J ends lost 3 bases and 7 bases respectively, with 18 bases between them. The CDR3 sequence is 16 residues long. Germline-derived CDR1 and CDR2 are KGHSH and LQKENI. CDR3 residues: CASSPEGEGRGEKLFF. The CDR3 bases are TGTGCCAGCTCACCTGAAGGAGAGGGCAGGGGTGAAAAACTGTTTTTT.

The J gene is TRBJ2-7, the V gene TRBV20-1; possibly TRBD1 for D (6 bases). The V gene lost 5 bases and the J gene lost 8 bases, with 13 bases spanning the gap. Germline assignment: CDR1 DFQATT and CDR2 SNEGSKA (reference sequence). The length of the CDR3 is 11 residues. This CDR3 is CSALTGSQQYF. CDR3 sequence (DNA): TGCAGTGCTCTTACAGGGTCCCAGCAGTACTTC.

In nucleotides, the CDR3 is TGTGCCAGCAGTTACACGGGACTAGCGGGCCTCATTCAGTACTTC. Translated: CASSYTGLAGLIQYF. This chain joins TRBV28 and TRBJ2-4; 12 bases align to TRBD2. The CDR3 contains 15 residues. With 4 bases clipped from V and 9 bases from J, the junction kept 7 bases outside the gene matches. Germline V gene data show CDR1 as MDHEN and CDR2 as SYDVKM.

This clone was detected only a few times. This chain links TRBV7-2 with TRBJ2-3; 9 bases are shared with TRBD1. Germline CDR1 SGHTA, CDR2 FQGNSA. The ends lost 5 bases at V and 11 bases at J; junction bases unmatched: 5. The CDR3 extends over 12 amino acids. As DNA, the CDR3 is TGTGCCAGCAGCCCCGGGACAGGGATGCAGTATTTT. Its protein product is CASSPGTGMQYF.

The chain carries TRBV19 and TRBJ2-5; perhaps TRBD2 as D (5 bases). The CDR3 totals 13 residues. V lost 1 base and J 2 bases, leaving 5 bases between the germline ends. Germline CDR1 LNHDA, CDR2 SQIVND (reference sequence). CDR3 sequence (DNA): TGTGCCAGTAGTATAGGACTACAAGAGACCCAGTACTTC. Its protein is CASSIGLQETQYF.

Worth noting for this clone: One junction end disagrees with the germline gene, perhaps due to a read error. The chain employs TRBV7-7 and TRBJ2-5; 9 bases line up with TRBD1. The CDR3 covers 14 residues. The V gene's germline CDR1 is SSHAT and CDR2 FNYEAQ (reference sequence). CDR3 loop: CASSSTGGGETQYF. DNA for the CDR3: TGTGCTAGCAGTTCCACAGGGGGCGGGGAGACCCAGTACTTC.

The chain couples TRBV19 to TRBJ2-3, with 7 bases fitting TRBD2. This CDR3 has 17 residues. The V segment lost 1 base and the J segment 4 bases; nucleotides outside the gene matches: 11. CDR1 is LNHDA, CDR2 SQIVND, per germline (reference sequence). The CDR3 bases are TGTGCCAGTAGTATAGGATTCGGGCGGGAGAGCTCAGATACGCAGTATTTT. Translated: CASSIGFGRESSDTQYF.

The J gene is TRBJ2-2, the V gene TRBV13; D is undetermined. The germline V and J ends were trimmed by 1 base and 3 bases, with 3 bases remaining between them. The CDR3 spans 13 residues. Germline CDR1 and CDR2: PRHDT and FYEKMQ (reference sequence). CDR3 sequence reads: CASSLAYTGELFF. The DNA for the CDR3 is TGTGCCAGCAGCTTAGCTTACACCGGGGAGCTGTTTTTT.

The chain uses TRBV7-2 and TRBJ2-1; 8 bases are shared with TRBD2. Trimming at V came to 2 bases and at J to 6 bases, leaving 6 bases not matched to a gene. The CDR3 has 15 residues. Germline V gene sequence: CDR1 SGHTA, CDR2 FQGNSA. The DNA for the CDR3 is TGTGCCAGCAGCTTATCGACTAGCGCCCGCAATGAGCAGTTCTTC. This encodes CASSLSTSARNEQFF.

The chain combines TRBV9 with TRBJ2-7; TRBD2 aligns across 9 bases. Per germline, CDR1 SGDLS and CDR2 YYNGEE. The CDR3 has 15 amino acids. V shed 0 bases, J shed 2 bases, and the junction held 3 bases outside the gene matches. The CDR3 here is CASSVGLAETYEQYF. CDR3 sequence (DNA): TGTGCCAGCAGCGTAGGACTAGCGGAGACCTACGAGCAGTACTTC. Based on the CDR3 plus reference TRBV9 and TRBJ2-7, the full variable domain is DSGVTQTPKHLITATGQRVTLRCSPRSGDLSVYWYQQSLDQGLQFLIQYYNGEERAKGNILERFSAQQFPDLHSELNLSSLELGDSALYFCASSVGLAETYEQYFGPGTRLTVT.

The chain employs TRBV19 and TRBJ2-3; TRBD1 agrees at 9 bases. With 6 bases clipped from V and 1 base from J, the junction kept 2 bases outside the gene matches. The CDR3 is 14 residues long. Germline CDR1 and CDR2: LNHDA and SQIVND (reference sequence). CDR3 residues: CASRGTGRTDTQYF. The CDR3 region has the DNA TGTGCCAGTAGGGGGACAGGGCGCACAGATACGCAGTATTTT.

The DNA for the CDR3 is TGTGCCAGCAGTTTACAGGGCTACATTCAGTACTTC. Translation: CASSLQGYIQYF. The chain employs TRBV6-1 and TRBJ2-4; TRBD1 might be the D (6 bases). This CDR3 has 12 residues. The V gene's germline CDR1 is MNHNS and CDR2 SASEGT. V was trimmed by 5 bases and J by 8 bases, leaving 10 bases between them.

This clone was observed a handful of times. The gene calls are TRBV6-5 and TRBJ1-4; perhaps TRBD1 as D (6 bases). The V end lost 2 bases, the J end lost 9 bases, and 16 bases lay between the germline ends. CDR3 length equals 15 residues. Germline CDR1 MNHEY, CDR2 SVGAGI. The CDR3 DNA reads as TGTGCCAGCAGTTACCTCGGGACACCATTCCAAAAACTGTTTTTT. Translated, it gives CASSYLGTPFQKLFF.

The CDR3 bases are TGCAGCGTCGGGATATCTGGGGCCAACGTCCTGACTTTC. It specifies CSVGISGANVLTF. J is TRBJ2-6 and V is TRBV29-1; D is possibly TRBD2 (5 bases). Germline V gives CDR1 SQVTM, CDR2 ANQGSEA. This CDR3 has 13 amino acids. V shed 6 bases and J shed 1 base, with 7 bases lying between them.

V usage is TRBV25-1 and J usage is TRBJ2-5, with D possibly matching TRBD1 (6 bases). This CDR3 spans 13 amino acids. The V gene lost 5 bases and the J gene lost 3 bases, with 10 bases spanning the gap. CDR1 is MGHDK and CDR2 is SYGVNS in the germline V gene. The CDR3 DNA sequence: TGTGCCAGCAGTCTTCGGACAGAAGAGACCCAGTACTTC. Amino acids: CASSLRTEETQYF.

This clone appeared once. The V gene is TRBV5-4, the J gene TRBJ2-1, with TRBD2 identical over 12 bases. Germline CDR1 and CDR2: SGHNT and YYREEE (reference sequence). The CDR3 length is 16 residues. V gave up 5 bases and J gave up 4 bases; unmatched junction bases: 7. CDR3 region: CASSHTSGGHYNEQFF. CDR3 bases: TGTGCCAGCAGTCACACTAGCGGGGGGCATTACAATGAGCAGTTCTTC.

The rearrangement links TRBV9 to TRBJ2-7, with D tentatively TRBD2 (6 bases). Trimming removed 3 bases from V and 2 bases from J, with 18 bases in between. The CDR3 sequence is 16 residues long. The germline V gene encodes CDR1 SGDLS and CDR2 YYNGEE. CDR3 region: CASSGGVGTYPYEQYF. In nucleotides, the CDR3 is TGTGCCAGCAGCGGCGGGGTAGGGACTTACCCCTACGAGCAGTACTTC.

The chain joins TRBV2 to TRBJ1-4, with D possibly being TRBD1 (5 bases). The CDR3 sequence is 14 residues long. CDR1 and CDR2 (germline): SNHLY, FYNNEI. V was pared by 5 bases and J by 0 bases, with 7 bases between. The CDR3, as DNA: TGTGCCAGCAGTCGGACAACAACTAATGAAAAACTGTTTTTT. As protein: CASSRTTTNEKLFF.

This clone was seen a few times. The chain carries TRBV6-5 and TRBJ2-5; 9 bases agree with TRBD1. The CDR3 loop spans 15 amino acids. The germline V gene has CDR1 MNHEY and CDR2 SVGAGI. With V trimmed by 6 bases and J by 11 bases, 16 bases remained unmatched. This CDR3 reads CASRVSWTGVSGQYF. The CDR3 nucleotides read TGTGCCAGCAGGGTATCATGGACAGGGGTCTCAGGGCAGTACTTC.

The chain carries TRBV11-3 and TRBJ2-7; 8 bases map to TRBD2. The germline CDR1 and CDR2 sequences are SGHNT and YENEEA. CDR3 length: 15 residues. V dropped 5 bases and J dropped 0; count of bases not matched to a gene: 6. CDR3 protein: CASSRGGTHSYEQYF. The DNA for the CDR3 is TGTGCCAGCAGCCGCGGGGGGACTCACTCCTACGAGCAGTACTTC.

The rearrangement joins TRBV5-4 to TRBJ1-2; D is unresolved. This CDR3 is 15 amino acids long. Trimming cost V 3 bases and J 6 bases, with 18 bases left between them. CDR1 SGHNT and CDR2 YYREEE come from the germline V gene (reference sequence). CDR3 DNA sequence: TGTGCCAGCAGCTGGATAGGCAGTTCGGGTGATGGCTACACCTTC. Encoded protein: CASSWIGSSGDGYTF.